The T cell receptor (beta chain) described here comes from a study of T cells after posttransplantation cyclophosphamide. This clone came up a few times. The table came from immunoSEQ multiplex PCR; TCRdb's copy has only in-frame clones and leaves some out. The repertoire consists of some 12,000 clones, none detected only once. The V end was cut by 3 bases, the J end by 0 bases, with 8 bases between. The germline CDR1 and CDR2 sequences are SGHTA and FQGNSA. The CDR3 sequence is 15 residues long. Busulfan-fludarabine conditioning, marrow transplant, and cyclophosphamide on days +3 and +4 were administered.

The source material was PBMCs, sampled after allogeneic stem cell transplant with posttransplant cyclophosphamide. The source is a female patient aged 40-50 years who received an allogeneic stem cell transplant from a related donor, was CMV-positive, and had acute GVHD only. Some T cells may be the graft donor's. J is TRBJ1-4 and V is TRBV7-2, with no clear D. CDR3 amino acids: CASSLRHSTNEKLFF. DNA for the CDR3: TGTGCCAGCAGCTTGAGGCACTCAACTAATGAAAAACTGTTTTTT.